The 31 T cell receptor beta chains reported below all come from one sample, sequenced in a study of tumor and adjacent non-tumor tissue in lung cancer. The template was RNA from unsorted bulk tissue. A modified ARM-PCR protocol with three rounds of nested PCR amplified TCRbeta. TCRdb analysed the multiplex PCR reads with MiXCR anew, one entry per CDR3 protein. Here the sample spans approximately 90,000 distinct CDR3 sequences, around 71% being singletons. The specimen was lung tumor tissue. Source of these receptors: a man in his sixties with non-small cell lung cancer.

This clonotype was counted a single time. Given a much more abundant clone one base away, this may be a read error. The rearrangement uses TRBV7-9 and TRBJ1-2; unclear D gene. The CDR3 is made up of 12 amino acids. V lost 5 bases, J lost 13 bases, and 17 bases lay in between. Germline V gene lookup returns CDR1 SEHNR and CDR2 FQNEAQ (reference sequence). This CDR3 is CASSPGPVTCTF. In DNA, the CDR3 is TGTGCCAGCAGCCCCGGGCCAGTGACTTGCACCTTC.

The rearrangement joins TRBV5-1 to TRBJ2-2; 12 nucleotides line up with TRBD1. This CDR3 is built from 18 residues. Germline V gene lookup returns CDR1 SGHRS and CDR2 YFSETQ. The junction had 9 bases not matched to a gene; V was cut back by 4 bases and J by 2 bases. CDR3 DNA sequence: TGCGCCAGCAGCCCAACCGGGACAGGGGGCTCTAACACCGGGGAGCTGTTTTTT. Translating it yields CASSPTGTGGSNTGELFF.

The rearrangement links TRBV11-2 to TRBJ2-3; D unresolved. CDR3 size: 13 residues. Germline values: CDR1 SGHAT, CDR2 FQNNGV. The V end lost 10 bases, the J end lost 2 bases, and 13 bases lay between the germline ends. The CDR3 bases are TGTGCCAACAGTTCTGCCAACACAGATACGCAGTATTTT. Translating gives CANSSANTDTQYF. Drawing the rest from reference TRBV11-2 and TRBJ2-3, the complete variable domain is EAGVAQSPRYKIIEKRQSVAFWCNPISGHATLYWYQQILGQGPKLLIQFQNNGVVDDSQLPKDRFSAERLKGVDSTLKIQPAKLEDSAVYLCANSSANTDTQYFGPGTRLTVL.

This clonotype was seen many times. The genes are TRBV12-3 or TRBV12-4 and TRBJ2-7; 8 nucleotides align to TRBD1. J gave up 5 bases and V 4 bases, and 4 bases lay outside the gene matches. This CDR3 region has 13 residues. The CDR3 DNA follows: TGTGCCAGCAGTTGGGACAGGCGAGACGAGCAGTACTTC. Its protein is CASSWDRRDEQYF.

The rearrangement uses TRBV30 and TRBJ1-3, with D possibly TRBD1 on 5 matching bases. The CDR3 consists of 17 residues. V lost 1 base, J lost 0 bases, and 16 bases lay in between. The germline CDR1 and CDR2 sequences are GTSNPN and SVGIG (reference sequence). In DNA form, the CDR3 reads TGTGCCTGGAGTGGTAGCATTTGGGGGGACTCTGGAAACACCATATATTTT. Its translation is CAWSGSIWGDSGNTIYF.

V and J are TRBV5-1 and TRBJ2-1; 11 bases line up with TRBD2. The V gene end was trimmed by 4 bases and the J gene end by 5 bases; junction bases not matched to a gene: 5. Germline CDR1 is SGHRS and CDR2 is YFSETQ. The CDR3 runs to 15 residues. The CDR3 protein is CASSPGLAVHNEQFF. In nucleotides, the CDR3 is TGCGCCAGCAGCCCGGGACTAGCGGTACACAATGAGCAGTTCTTC.

On this clonotype itself: This may be a read error, as it is one base from a much larger clone. The V and J genes are TRBV28 and TRBJ2-6; 7 bases are shared with TRBD1. Germline loops: CDR1 MDHEN, CDR2 SYDVKM. This CDR3 is 17 amino acids long. V gave up 9 bases and J gave up 2 bases; unmatched junction bases: 13. CDR3 DNA: TGTGCCAGTAAGGGGACAGTGGGTTTAGCTGGGGCCAACGTCCTGACTTTC. Its translation: CASKGTVGLAGANVLTF.

Points on this clonotype: Compared with germline, one end of the junction differs, possibly owing to a read error. J is TRBJ2-6 and V is TRBV12-3 or TRBV12-4; D is perhaps TRBD2 (6 bases). The CDR3 contains 17 residues. This chain's CDR3 is CASSSGTSVSGTNVLTF. The DNA of the CDR3 is TGTGCCAGCAGTTCTGGGACTTCTGTCTCTGGGACCAACGTCCTTACTTTC.

This clonotype was seen at least ten times. This chain links TRBV29-1 with TRBJ2-7, with 9 positions matching TRBD1. The CDR3 extends over 15 amino acids. CDR1 and CDR2 (germline): SQVTM, ANQGSEA. V gave up 5 bases and J gave up 5 bases; unmatched junction bases: 13. CDR3 bases: TGCAGCGTTCTTGGGCCGGGACAGGGACTCCACGAGCAGTACTTC. Protein product: CSVLGPGQGLHEQYF.

The chain combines TRBV6-1 with TRBJ2-1; D is possibly TRBD1 (5 bases). The germline V and J ends were trimmed by 9 bases and 4 bases, with 16 bases remaining between them. The CDR3 sequence is 14 residues long. Germline values: CDR1 MNHNS, CDR2 SASEGT. CDR3 residues: CARSSLKGYNEQFF. CDR3 nucleotide sequence: TGTGCCAGAAGTAGCCTCAAGGGGTACAATGAGCAGTTCTTC.

As concerns this clonotype: The junction departs from the called germline gene at one end, perhaps through a read error. DNA of the CDR3: TGTACCAGCAGTTACTCGTTCAACGGGGAGACCCAGTACTTC. Encoded protein: CTSSYSFNGETQYF. The V call is TRBV6-5, the J call TRBJ2-5; no clear D gene. The CDR3 is 14 residues long. The germline V gene has CDR1 MNHEY and CDR2 SVGAGI.

Remarks on this clonotype: One junction end does not reproduce the germline sequence, and a read error may be involved. The chain has TRBV11-3 and TRBJ2-1; 7 bases align to TRBD1. CDR3 length: 15 amino acids. Germline-derived CDR1 and CDR2 are SGHNT and YENEEA. The CDR3 DNA follows: TGCGCCAGCAGCTTAGGGACAGCGTGGGACAATGAGCAGTTTTTC. It translates to CASSLGTAWDNEQFF.

The chain carries TRBV6-5 and TRBJ1-1; TRBD1 might be the D (6 bases). V was pared by 11 bases and J by 3 bases, with 16 bases between. Germline lookup yields CDR1 MNHEY and CDR2 SVGAGI. The CDR3 extends over 13 amino acids. CDR3: CAGTGITDTEAFF. The CDR3, as DNA: TGTGCCGGCACAGGGATAACGGACACTGAAGCTTTCTTT.

This rearrangement joins TRBV29-1 to TRBJ2-4; D not certain. Between the trimmed V and J ends, which lost 6 bases and 1 base, there was a span of 13 bases. The CDR3 has 14 amino acids. Germline assignment: CDR1 SQVTM and CDR2 ANQGSEA. CDR3 sequence (DNA): TGCAGCGTCAAGCCGATCCTTGCCAAAAACATTCAGTACTTC. It yields the protein CSVKPILAKNIQYF.

This clonotype was observed at least ten times. The chain joins TRBV29-1 to TRBJ1-1; a weak D match, TRBD1 (6 bases). V was pared by 7 bases and J by 3 bases, with 15 bases between. The CDR3 has 13 residues. CDR1 SQVTM and CDR2 ANQGSEA come from the germline V gene. The CDR3 nucleotides read TGCAGCGCCGGGGGCGGGGGCTACACTGAAGCTTTCTTT. Its protein product is CSAGGGGYTEAFF.

Ten or more counts support this clonotype. The chain links TRBV10-3 to TRBJ2-3; 11 bases are a match to TRBD2. J gave up 4 bases and V 4 bases, and 7 bases lay outside the gene matches. CDR3 size: 16 residues. The V gene's germline CDR1 is ENHRY and CDR2 SYGVKD. As DNA, the CDR3 is TGTGCCATCAGTGCTGGGGCTAGCGGGGGGTCAGATACGCAGTATTTT. It is translated as CAISAGASGGSDTQYF.

This chain uses TRBV20-1 with TRBJ1-2, with TRBD1 matching 9 bases. This CDR3 has 14 residues. V shed 8 bases and J 4 bases; nucleotides not matched to a gene: 11. Germline CDR1 is DFQATT and CDR2 is SNEGSKA (reference sequence). This CDR3 is CSSRGDRGSYGYTF. The CDR3 nucleotides read TGCAGTTCCCGGGGCGACAGGGGGTCCTATGGCTACACCTTC.

Remarks on this clonotype: It may be a read error: a sequence one base away is much more abundant. A read error is likely, as this CDR3 ends without the conserved phenylalanine or tryptophan. V usage is TRBV11-2 and J usage is TRBJ2-4, with D perhaps matching TRBD2 (6 bases). Germline CDR1 reads SGHAT; CDR2 reads FQNNGV. The CDR3 runs to 16 residues. The ends were cut back, 5 bases at V and 5 bases at J, with 19 bases in the middle. CDR3 nucleotides: TGTGCCAGCAGCCAAGGGGACTTCCTCTGGGAAAACATTCAGTACATC. It translates to CASSQGDFLWENIQYI.

The chain recombines TRBV6-2 or TRBV6-3 with TRBJ1-5; D unclear. CDR3 length: 17 residues. Germline V gene lookup returns CDR1 MNHEY and CDR2 SVGEGT. Trimming took 3 bases from V and 0 from J, leaving 15 bases between them. The CDR3 DNA sequence: TGTGCCAGCAGTTATCTGGAGGGTACCATTAGCAATCAGCCCCAGCATTTT. This encodes CASSYLEGTISNQPQHF.

In regard to this clonotype: A much larger clone differs by one base, so this may be a read error. This chain connects TRBV7-9 to TRBJ2-2; perhaps TRBD1 as D (6 bases). Germline values: CDR1 SEHNR, CDR2 FQNEAQ (reference sequence). CDR3 size: 16 residues. The CDR3 DNA sequence: TGTGCCAGCAGCTTAGAGGGGGTTTCGAAGACCGGGGAGCTGTTTTTT. Translation gives CASSLEGVSKTGELFF.

This chain uses TRBV11-2 with TRBJ2-5; no clear D. CDR1 is SGHAT and CDR2 is FQNNGV in the germline V gene. Trimming left V 9 bases short and J 1 base short, with 21 bases between. The CDR3 is 16 amino acids. The CDR3 loop is CARSLHGIAVQETQYF. The CDR3 DNA sequence: TGTGCCAGAAGTTTACACGGAATAGCCGTCCAAGAGACCCAGTACTTC. The full variable domain, rest sourced from reference TRBV11-2 and TRBJ2-5, is EAGVAQSPRYKIIEKRQSVAFWCNPISGHATLYWYQQILGQGPKLLIQFQNNGVVDDSQLPKDRFSAERLKGVDSTLKIQPAKLEDSAVYLCARSLHGIAVQETQYFGPGTRLLVL.

This clonotype came up a few times. The junction departs from germline at one end; a sequencing error may be responsible. V usage is TRBV10-3 and J usage is TRBJ1-1; D might be TRBD1 (5 bases). From germline, CDR1 is ENHRY and CDR2 SYGVKD. CDR3 size: 15 residues. CDR3 DNA: TGTGCTATCAGTGGGTCCAAAAGGGGTGACACTGAAGCTTTCTTT. This translates into CAISGSKRGDTEAFF.

A note on this clonotype: The junction departs from the called germline gene at one end, perhaps through a read error. The chain uses TRBV29-1 and TRBJ1-2; no firm D call. The CDR3 loop spans 11 amino acids. CDR1 and CDR2 from the germline V gene are SQVTM and ANQGSEA. The CDR3, as DNA: TGCAGCGTTGAAGGATCCAAGGGCTACAAATTC. Translated, it gives CSVEGSKGYKF.

This clonotype was counted ten times or more. J is TRBJ1-1 and V is TRBV20-1; D unclear. Between the trimmed V and J ends, which lost 1 base and 1 base, there was a span of 10 bases. From germline, CDR1 is DFQATT and CDR2 SNEGSKA (reference sequence). The CDR3 has 14 amino acids. CDR3 loop: CSARGVLANTEAFF. In nucleotides, the CDR3 is TGCAGTGCTAGAGGGGTTTTAGCGAACACTGAAGCTTTCTTT.

A note on this clonotype: This CDR3 is missing its conserved last phenylalanine or tryptophan, likely due to a read error. No DNA is shown, since the ends of the CDR3 on it are uncertain; the CDR3 is the one TCRdb lists. The CDR3 is CASSLIGGGMNTEAYV. This rearrangement joins TRBV11-2 to TRBJ1-1; no DNA check was done on the table's D call, TRBD1. Germline V gene sequence: CDR1 SGHAT, CDR2 FQNNGV. Including both end residues, the CDR3 is 16 amino acids long.

CDR3 sequence reads: CSARDAGMDGTQYF. In nucleotides, the CDR3 is TGCAGTGCTAGAGATGCAGGCATGGATGGTACGCAGTATTTT. V gene TRBV20-1 combines with J gene TRBJ2-3, with D hard to call. V dropped 0 bases and J dropped 8 bases, with 15 bases sitting between them. The CDR3 covers 14 residues. Germline V CDR1 and CDR2: DFQATT, SNEGSKA (reference sequence).

In the case of this clonotype: The junction and the germline gene differ at one end; a read error may be behind it. The DNA for the CDR3 is TGCGCCAGCAACCAAGATCCACAAGCGATCTACAATGAGCAGTTCTTC. It yields the protein CASNQDPQAIYNEQFF. V and J are TRBV4-3 and TRBJ2-1; D not resolved. The CDR3 contains 16 residues. In germline, CDR1 is LGHNA, CDR2 YSLEER.

This clonotype was recorded once. A read error may account for a junction end that differs from germline. This chain uses TRBV11-3 with TRBJ2-1; TRBD2 agrees at 10 bases. Per the germline V gene, CDR1 is SGHNT and CDR2 is YENEEA. The CDR3 runs to 16 residues. The CDR3 DNA sequence: TGTGCCCGCAGCTTAGACAGAGCTAGCGGGGGCCAGGAGCAGTTCTTC. Its protein is CARSLDRASGGQEQFF.

This clonotype was recorded once. J is TRBJ1-5 and V is TRBV6-1, with 7 bases matching TRBD1. The closer fit of TRBJ2-3 to the DNA end suggests the J call may be wrong. The CDR3 contains 14 residues. Germline-derived CDR1 and CDR2 are MNHNS and SASEGT. CDR3: CASSEKGANQPQYF. Here the CDR3 DNA reads TGTGCCAGCAGTGAAAAGGGGGCCAATCAGCCCCAGTATTTT.

The chain couples TRBV28 to TRBJ2-3; unclear D gene. This CDR3 has 12 amino acids. CDR1 is MDHEN, CDR2 SYDVKM, per germline. V was shortened by 10 bases and J by 1 base, with 9 bases between the two germline ends. In nucleotides, the CDR3 is TGTGCCACCACCATGGGCACAGATACGCAGTATTTT. This gives the protein CATTMGTDTQYF.

Concerning this clonotype itself: An end of the junction does not agree with germline; a read error may underlie this. This CDR3 is CASSFVWGIDGYSF. DNA for the CDR3: TGTGCCAGCAGTTTTGTGTGGGGCATCGATGGCTACTCCTTC. The chain has TRBV12-3 or TRBV12-4 and TRBJ1-2; possible D gene TRBD1, 5 bases. CDR3 length equals 14 residues.